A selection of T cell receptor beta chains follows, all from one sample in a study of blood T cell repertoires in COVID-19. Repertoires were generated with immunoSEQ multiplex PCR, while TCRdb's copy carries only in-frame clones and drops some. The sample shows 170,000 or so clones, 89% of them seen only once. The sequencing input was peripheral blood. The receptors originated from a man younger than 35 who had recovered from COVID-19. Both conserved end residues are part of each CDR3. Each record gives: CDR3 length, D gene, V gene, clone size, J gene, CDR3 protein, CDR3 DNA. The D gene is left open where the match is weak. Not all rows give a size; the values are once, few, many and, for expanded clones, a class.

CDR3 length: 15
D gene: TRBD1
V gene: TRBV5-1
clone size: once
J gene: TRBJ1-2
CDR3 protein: CASSARTGGAGGYTF
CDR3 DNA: TGCGCCAGCAGCGCGCGGACAGGGGGCGCGGGGGGCTACACCTTC

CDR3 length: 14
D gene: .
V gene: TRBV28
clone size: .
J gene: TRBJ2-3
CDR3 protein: CASSPGRRTDTQYF
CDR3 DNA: TGTGCCAGCAGCCCTGGCCGCCGCACAGATACGCAGTATTTT

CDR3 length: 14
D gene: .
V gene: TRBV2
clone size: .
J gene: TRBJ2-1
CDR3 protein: CASSLSREMNEQFF
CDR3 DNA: TGTGCCAGCAGTCTCTCACGGGAGATGAATGAGCAGTTCTTC

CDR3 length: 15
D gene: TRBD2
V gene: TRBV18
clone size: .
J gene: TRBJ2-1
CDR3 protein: CASSPTSGRANEQFF
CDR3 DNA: TGTGCCAGCTCACCTACTAGCGGGAGGGCCAATGAGCAGTTCTTC

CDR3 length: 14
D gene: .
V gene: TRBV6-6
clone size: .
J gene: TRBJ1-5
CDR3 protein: CASSYGGASQPQHF
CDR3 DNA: TGTGCCAGCAGTTACGGGGGGGCTTCTCAGCCCCAGCATTTT

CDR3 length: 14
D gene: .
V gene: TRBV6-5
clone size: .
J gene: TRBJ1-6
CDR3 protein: CASSYRQNNSPLHF
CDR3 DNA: TGTGCCAGCAGTTACAGACAGAATAATTCACCCCTCCACTTT

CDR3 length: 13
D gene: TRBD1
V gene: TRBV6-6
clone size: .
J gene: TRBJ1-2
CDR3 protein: CASSGQGGYGYTF
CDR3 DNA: TGTGCCAGCAGTGGACAGGGAGGCTATGGCTACACCTTC

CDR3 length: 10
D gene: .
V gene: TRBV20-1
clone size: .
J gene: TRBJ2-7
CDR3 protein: CSAESPYLIF
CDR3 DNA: TGCAGTGCAGAAAGCCCTTACTTAATCTTC

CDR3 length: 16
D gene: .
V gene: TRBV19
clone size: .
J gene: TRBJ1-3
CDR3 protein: CASRRLQVAGENTIYF
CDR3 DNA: TGTGCCAGTAGGCGTCTGCAGGTGGCGGGGGAAAACACCATATATTTT

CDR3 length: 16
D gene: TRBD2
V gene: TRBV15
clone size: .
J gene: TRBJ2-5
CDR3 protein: CATSLGLAGGQETQYF
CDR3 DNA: TGTGCCACCAGCCTAGGACTAGCGGGAGGACAAGAGACCCAGTACTTC

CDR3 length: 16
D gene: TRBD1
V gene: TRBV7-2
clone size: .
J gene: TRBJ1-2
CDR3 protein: CASSLRTGLTPYGYTF
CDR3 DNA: TGTGCCAGCAGCTTACGGACAGGTCTAACACCCTATGGCTACACCTTC

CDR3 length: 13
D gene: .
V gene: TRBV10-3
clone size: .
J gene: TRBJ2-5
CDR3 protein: CAIQGLLTETQYF
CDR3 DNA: TGTGCCATCCAGGGCCTGCTTACAGAGACCCAGTACTTC

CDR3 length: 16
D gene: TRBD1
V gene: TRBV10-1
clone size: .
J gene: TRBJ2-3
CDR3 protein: CASSESKGGFTDTQYF
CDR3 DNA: TGCGCCAGCAGTGAGTCAAAAGGGGGCTTCACAGATACGCAGTATTTT

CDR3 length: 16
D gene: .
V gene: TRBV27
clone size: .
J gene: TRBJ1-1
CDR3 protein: CASSPLSGTRNTEAFF
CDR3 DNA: TGTGCCAGCAGTCCACTCTCGGGGACAAGAAACACTGAAGCTTTCTTT

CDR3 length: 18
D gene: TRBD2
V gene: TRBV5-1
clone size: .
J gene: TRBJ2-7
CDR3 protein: CASSTTGGNSGRRYEQYF
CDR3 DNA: TGCGCCAGCAGCACCACAGGGGGGAATAGCGGGAGGAGGTACGAGCAGTACTTC

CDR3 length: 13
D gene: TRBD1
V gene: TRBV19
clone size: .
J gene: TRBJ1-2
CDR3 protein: CASSQTGVPGYTF
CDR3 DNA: TGTGCCAGTAGTCAAACAGGGGTTCCTGGCTACACCTTC

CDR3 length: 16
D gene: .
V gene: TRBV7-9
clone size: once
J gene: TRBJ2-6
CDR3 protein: CASSLDTLSGANVLTF
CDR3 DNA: TGTGCCAGCAGCTTAGATACTCTCTCTGGGGCCAACGTCCTGACTTTC

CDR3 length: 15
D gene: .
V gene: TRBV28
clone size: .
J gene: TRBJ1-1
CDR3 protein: CASSPLGQLNTEAFF
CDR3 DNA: TGTGCCAGCAGTCCCCTCGGACAGTTGAACACTGAAGCTTTCTTT

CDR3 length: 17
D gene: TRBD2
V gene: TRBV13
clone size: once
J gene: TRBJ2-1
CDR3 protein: CASRGLAGGPSYNEQFF
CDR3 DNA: TGTGCCAGCAGGGGACTAGCGGGAGGGCCCTCATACAATGAGCAGTTCTTC

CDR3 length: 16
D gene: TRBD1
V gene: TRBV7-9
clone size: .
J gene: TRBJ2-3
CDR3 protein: CASTGGQGIYTDTQYF
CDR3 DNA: TGTGCCAGCACCGGGGGACAGGGGATATACACAGATACGCAGTATTTT

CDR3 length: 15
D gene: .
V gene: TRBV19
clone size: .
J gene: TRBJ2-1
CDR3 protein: CASSFYSSSYNEQFF
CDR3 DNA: TGTGCCAGTAGTTTTTACAGTAGCTCCTACAATGAGCAGTTCTTC

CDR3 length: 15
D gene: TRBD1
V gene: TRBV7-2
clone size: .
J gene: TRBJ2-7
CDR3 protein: CASSYTGTEVYEQYF
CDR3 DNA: TGTGCCAGCAGCTACACCGGGACAGAAGTCTACGAGCAGTACTTC

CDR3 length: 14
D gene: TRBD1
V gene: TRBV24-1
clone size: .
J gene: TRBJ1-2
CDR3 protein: CATSDPDREGGYTF
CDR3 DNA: TGTGCCACCAGTGATCCGGACAGGGAAGGCGGCTACACCTTC

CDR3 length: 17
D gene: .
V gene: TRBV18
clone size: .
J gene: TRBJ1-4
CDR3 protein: CASSPQRISSTNEKLFF
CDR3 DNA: TGTGCCAGCTCACCACAGCGAATCTCCTCAACTAATGAAAAACTGTTTTTT

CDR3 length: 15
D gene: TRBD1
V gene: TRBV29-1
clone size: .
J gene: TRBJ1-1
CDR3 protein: CSVGMDRLRETEAFF
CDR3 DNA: TGCAGCGTTGGGATGGACAGGCTGAGGGAGACTGAAGCTTTCTTT

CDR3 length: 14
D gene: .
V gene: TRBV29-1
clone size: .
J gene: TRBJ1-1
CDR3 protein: CSVVGRLGNTEAFF
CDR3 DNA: TGCAGCGTTGTAGGCAGGCTGGGGAACACTGAAGCTTTCTTT

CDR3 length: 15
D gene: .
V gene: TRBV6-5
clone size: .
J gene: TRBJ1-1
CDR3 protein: CASSYSWGVDTEAFF
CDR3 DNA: TGTGCCAGCAGTTACTCTTGGGGAGTGGACACTGAAGCTTTCTTT